This TCR beta chain emerged from a study of CD8 T cells in ankylosing spondylitis. This clonotype was counted at least ten times. TCRdb reprocessed the 5' RACE reads with MiXCR, giving one entry per CDR3 protein. This sample has 35,000 or so distinct CDR3 sequences, with approximately 5.9% found just once. Source material: blood, either unsorted or a sorted T cell fraction (not recorded which). This TCR derives from a male donor with ankylosing spondylitis or in good health (not recorded which).

CDR3 bases: TGTGCCAGCAGCCAAGAGCCAGTCAAAGAGACCCAGTACTTC. It is translated as CASSQEPVKETQYF. The chain employs TRBV14 and TRBJ2-5; no firm D call. Germline CDR1 SGHDN, CDR2 FVKESK. V was trimmed by 0 bases and J by 3 bases, leaving 8 bases between them. This CDR3 contains 14 residues.